This T cell receptor beta chain originates from a study of shared clonotypes between healthy human individuals. Study-wide results and caveats: All-four-donor shared clonotypes had higher generation probabilities than non-shared clonotypes did. In general, naive subsets displayed greater estimated richness than memory subsets did.

Every contributor of samples was a Caucasian grown-up residing in Nashville, Tennessee. In its sample, this clone was seen once. Its cognate antigen is unknown. The CDR3 totals 17 residues. V shed 0 bases and J shed 7 bases, with 22 bases lying between them. CDR1 is SGDLS and CDR2 is YYNGEE in the germline V gene. Sorted-subset replicate PCRs used 200 ng DNA, approximately 33,000 T cell genomes. This table comes from immunoSEQ multiplex PCR, and its TCRdb copy is limited to in-frame clones, with some not included. The table shows over 1.4 million clones, with around 97% occurring only once. The chain combines TRBV9 with TRBJ2-5; tentatively, D is TRBD2 (5 bases). This receptor was taken from a man aged 25-45 years in good health. The sample taken for sequencing was naive CD4+ T cells sorted from blood. Subset reported: CD45RA+ positively selected. CDR3 loop: CASSVDGISAWGLTQYF. The DNA of the CDR3 is TGTGCCAGCAGCGTAGACGGTATTAGCGCCTGGGGTTTGACCCAGTACTTC.